This T cell receptor beta chain was documented in a study of blood T cells in healthy people across ages. The length of the CDR3 is 13 residues. The germline V and J ends were trimmed by 3 bases and 4 bases, with 12 bases remaining between them. Germline CDR1 reads SQVTM; CDR2 reads ANQGSEA. Primed by a sample-barcoded 5' primer and a J-beta primer mix, a second PCR proceeded for 7 to 11 cycles. Via MiXCR, TCRdb re-called the 5' RACE reads, giving one row per CDR3 protein. The table shows approximately 1.5 million distinct CDR3 sequences, with around 40% occurring only once. As for this clonotype: The target antigen is unknown.

Study-level findings and limits: Aged donors had fewer naive CD4+ cells and lower diversity than long-lived donors. Shifts in expanded clonotypes may have been confounded by donor CMV status, which was unknown.

The origin of this receptor is a woman aged 18-35 years in good health. The V call is TRBV29-1, the J call TRBJ1-2; maybe TRBD1 (5 bases). Sequencing was done on a sample of blood. The CDR3 region is CSVDGAVGYGYTF. The CDR3 region has the DNA TGCAGCGTTGATGGGGCGGTGGGCTATGGCTACACCTTC.